The present T cell receptor beta chain was sequenced within a study of blood T cell repertoires in COVID-19. Study summary: The samples span acute and convalescent COVID-19 from the United States, Italy and Spain. The analysed material was cDNA or gDNA that came from T cells, B-cell-depleted T cells, or PBMCs.

This CDR3 is 17 amino acids long. Germline V gives CDR1 MDHEN, CDR2 SYDVKM. The trim removed 5 bases at V and 4 bases at J, leaving 14 bases unmatched. Profiled with immunoSEQ multiplex PCR; TCRdb holds only in-frame clones, not every one. The repertoire includes 100,000 or so clones, around 80% of them detected once, and 4.1% sits in the top ten. J is TRBJ2-7 and V is TRBV28; 10 bases fit TRBD2. The sequenced sample consisted of peripheral blood. This receptor was identified in a man aged 55 to 70 with acute or convalescent COVID-19. The CDR3 loop reads CASSSPSSGRWTYEQYV. CDR3 in DNA: TGTGCCAGCAGTAGCCCCTCTAGCGGGAGATGGACGTACGAGCAGTACGTC.